The clone carrying this TCR beta chain has a handful of counts. This record belongs to a study of blood T cell repertoires in COVID-19. Method: immunoSEQ multiplex PCR; TCRdb's copy keeps in-frame clones and lacks some. The sample yields about 120,000 clones, less than 75% seen once. Germline loops: CDR1 ENHRY, CDR2 SYGVKD. This CDR3 is 15 amino acids long. Trimming removed 2 bases from V and 6 bases from J, with 14 bases in between. This chain uses TRBV10-3 with TRBJ1-5; D gene uncertain. The TCR was taken from a woman aged 55-69 years with acute or convalescent COVID-19. Sequencing was carried out using peripheral blood. The CDR3: CAISEGSDRGQPQHF. The CDR3 DNA follows: TGTGCCATCAGTGAGGGGTCGGATCGGGGTCAGCCCCAGCATTTT.